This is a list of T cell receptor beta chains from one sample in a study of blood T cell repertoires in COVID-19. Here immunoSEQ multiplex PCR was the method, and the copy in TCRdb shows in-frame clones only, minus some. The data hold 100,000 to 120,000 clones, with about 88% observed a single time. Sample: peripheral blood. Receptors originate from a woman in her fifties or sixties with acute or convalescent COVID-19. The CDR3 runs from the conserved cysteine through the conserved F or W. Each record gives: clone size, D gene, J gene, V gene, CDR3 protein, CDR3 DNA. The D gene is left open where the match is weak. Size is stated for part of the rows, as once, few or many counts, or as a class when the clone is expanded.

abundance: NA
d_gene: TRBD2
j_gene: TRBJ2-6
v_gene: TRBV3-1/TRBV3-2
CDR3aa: CASSKRGRYSGANVLTF
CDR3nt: TGTGCCAGCAGCAAACGCGGGAGGTACTCTGGGGCCAACGTCCTGACTTTC

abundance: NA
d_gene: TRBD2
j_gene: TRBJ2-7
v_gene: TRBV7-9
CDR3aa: CASSSYLAMGREEYEQYF
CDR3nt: TGTGCCAGCAGCTCCTACCTCGCGATGGGGCGGGAGGAGTACGAGCAGTACTTC

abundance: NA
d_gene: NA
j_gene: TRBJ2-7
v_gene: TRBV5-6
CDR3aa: CASSLGPDSPPNYEQYF
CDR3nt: TGTGCCAGCAGCTTGGGCCCCGACAGTCCCCCCAACTACGAGCAGTACTTC

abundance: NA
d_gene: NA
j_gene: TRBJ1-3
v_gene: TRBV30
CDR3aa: CAYTPGGNTIYF
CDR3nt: TGTGCTTATACCCCAGGGGGAAACACCATATATTTT

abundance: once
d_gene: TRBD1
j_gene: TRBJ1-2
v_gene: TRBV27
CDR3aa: CASSPRLGTGDGYGYTF
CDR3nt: TGTGCCAGCAGCCCCAGACTCGGGACAGGGGATGGGTATGGCTACACCTTC

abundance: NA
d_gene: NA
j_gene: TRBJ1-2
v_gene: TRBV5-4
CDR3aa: CASSFDRNYGYTF
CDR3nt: TGTGCCAGCAGTTTCGACAGAAACTATGGCTACACCTTC

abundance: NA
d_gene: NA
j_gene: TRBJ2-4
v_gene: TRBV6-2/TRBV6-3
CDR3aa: CASSYGVAAAKNIQYF
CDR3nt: TGTGCCAGCAGTTACGGGGTAGCGGCGGCCAAAAACATTCAGTACTTC

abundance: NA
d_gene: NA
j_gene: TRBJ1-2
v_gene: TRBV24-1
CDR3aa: CATSAVDGTRYGYTF
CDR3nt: TGTGCCACCAGTGCCGTCGACGGGACACGGTATGGCTACACCTTC

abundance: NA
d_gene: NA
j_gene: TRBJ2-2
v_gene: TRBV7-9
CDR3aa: CASSLLVGMETFGELFF
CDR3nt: TGTGCCAGCAGCTTACTGGTCGGCATGGAGACTTTTGGGGAGCTGTTTTTT

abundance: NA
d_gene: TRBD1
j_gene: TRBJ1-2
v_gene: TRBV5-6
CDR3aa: CASSPTLGQGRDGYTF
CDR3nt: TGTGCCAGCAGCCCAACCCTCGGACAGGGCCGGGATGGCTACACCTTC

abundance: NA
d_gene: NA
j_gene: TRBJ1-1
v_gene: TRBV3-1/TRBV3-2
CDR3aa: CASSQGTGWTEAFF
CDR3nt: TGTGCCAGCAGCCAGGGCACAGGGTGGACTGAAGCTTTCTTT

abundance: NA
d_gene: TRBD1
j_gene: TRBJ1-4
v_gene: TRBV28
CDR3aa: CASSLDRGGEKLFF
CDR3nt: TGTGCCAGCAGTTTGGACAGGGGTGGAGAAAAACTGTTTTTT

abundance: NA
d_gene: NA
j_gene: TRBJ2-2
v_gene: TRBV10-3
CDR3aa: CAICEWAGDTGELFF
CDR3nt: TGTGCCATCTGTGAATGGGCAGGGGATACCGGGGAGCTGTTTTTT

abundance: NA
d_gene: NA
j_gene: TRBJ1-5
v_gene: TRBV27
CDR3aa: CASSIREGQPQHF
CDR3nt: TGTGCCAGCAGTATCAGGGAGGGCCAGCCCCAGCATTTT

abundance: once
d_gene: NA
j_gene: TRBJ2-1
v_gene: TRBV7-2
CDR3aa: CASSLDPLRAYNEQFF
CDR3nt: TGTGCCAGCAGCTTAGACCCCCTTAGAGCCTACAATGAGCAGTTCTTC

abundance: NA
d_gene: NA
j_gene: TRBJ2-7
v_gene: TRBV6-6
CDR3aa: CASGDRGAFSSYEQYF
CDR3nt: TGTGCCAGCGGCGACCGTGGGGCATTTAGCTCCTACGAGCAGTACTTC

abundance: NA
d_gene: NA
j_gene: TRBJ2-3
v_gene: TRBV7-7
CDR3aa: CASSSRQADTQYF
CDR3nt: TGTGCCAGCAGCTCCAGACAGGCAGATACGCAGTATTTT

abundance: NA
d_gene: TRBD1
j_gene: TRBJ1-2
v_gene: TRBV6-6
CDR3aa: CASRTDRDVGYTF
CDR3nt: TGTGCCAGCAGGACCGACAGGGATGTTGGCTACACCTTC

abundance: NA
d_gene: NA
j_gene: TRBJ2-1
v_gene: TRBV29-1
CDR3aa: CSVEQGRIEQFF
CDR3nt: TGCAGCGTTGAGCAGGGAAGGATTGAGCAGTTCTTC

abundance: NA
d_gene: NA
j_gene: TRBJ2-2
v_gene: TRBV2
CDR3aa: CASSYRVDGELFF
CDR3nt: TGTGCCAGCAGTTACAGGGTAGACGGGGAGCTGTTTTTT

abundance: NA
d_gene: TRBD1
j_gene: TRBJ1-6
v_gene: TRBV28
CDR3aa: CASSPGQANSPLHF
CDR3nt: TGTGCCAGCTCCCCGGGACAGGCGAATTCACCCCTCCACTTT

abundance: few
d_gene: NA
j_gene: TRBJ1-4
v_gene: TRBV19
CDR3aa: CASSPGWAAGGKLFF
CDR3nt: TGTGCCAGTAGTCCCGGTTGGGCGGCCGGGGGGAAACTGTTTTTT

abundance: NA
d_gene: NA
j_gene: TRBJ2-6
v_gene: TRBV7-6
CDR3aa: CASSSSGIFSGANVLTF
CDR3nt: TGTGCCAGCAGCTCCTCGGGTATTTTCTCTGGGGCCAACGTCCTGACTTTC

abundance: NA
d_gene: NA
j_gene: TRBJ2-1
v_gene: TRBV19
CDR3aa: CASRASDYNEQFF
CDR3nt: TGTGCCAGTAGAGCTAGCGACTACAATGAGCAGTTCTTC

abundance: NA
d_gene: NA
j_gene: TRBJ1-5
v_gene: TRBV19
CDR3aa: CASSIAHRANQPQHF
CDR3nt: TGTGCCAGTAGTATCGCCCACAGGGCCAATCAGCCCCAGCATTTT

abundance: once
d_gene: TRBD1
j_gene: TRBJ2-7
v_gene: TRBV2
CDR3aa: CASTDRGAYEQYF
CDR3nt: TGTGCCAGCACGGACAGGGGGGCCTACGAGCAGTACTTC

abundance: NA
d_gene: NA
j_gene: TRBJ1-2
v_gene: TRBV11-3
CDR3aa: CASSFREANYGYTF
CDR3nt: TGTGCCAGCAGCTTTCGGGAGGCCAACTATGGCTACACCTTC

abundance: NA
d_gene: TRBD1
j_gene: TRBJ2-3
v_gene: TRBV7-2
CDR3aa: CASSWTGYDTQYF
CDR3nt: TGTGCCAGCAGCTGGACAGGATACGATACGCAGTATTTT

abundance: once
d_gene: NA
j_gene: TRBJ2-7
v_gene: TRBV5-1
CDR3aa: CASSLQGGFDEQYF
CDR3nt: TGCGCCAGCAGCTTGCAGGGGGGTTTCGACGAGCAGTACTTC

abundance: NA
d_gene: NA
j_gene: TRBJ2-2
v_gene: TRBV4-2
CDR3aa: CASSQVVADTGELFF
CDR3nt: TGTGCCAGCAGCCAAGTCGTTGCAGACACCGGGGAGCTGTTTTTT

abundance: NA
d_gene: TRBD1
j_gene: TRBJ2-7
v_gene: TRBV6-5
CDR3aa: CASSYSGQPYEQYF
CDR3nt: TGTGCCAGCAGTTACTCGGGACAGCCCTACGAGCAGTACTTC

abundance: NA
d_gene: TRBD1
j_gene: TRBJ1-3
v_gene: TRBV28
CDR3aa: CASSLPTGRNTIYF
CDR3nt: TGTGCCAGCAGTTTGCCGACAGGGAGAAACACCATATATTTT

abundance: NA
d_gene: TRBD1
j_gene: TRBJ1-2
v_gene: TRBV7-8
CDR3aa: CASSVGQGNFGYTF
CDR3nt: TGTGCCAGCAGCGTAGGACAGGGTAATTTTGGCTACACCTTC

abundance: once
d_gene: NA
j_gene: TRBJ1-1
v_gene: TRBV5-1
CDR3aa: CASSIGVATEAFF
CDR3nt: TGCGCCAGCAGCATAGGGGTGGCCACTGAAGCTTTCTTT

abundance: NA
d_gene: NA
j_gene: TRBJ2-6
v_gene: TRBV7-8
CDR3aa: CASSPQIDLISGANVLTF
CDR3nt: TGTGCCAGCAGCCCCCAGATCGACTTAATCTCTGGGGCCAACGTCCTGACTTTC

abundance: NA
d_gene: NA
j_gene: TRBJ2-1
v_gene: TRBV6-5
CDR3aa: CASILAPSSYNEQFF
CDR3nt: TGTGCCAGCATTCTTGCACCGAGCTCCTACAATGAGCAGTTCTTC

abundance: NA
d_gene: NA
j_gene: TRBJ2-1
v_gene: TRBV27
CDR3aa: CASSTLLGDEQFF
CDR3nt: TGTGCCAGCAGTACCCTCCTAGGGGATGAGCAGTTCTTC

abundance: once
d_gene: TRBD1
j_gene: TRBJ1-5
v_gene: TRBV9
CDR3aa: CASSARTGGQEPQHF
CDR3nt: TGTGCCAGCAGCGCAAGGACAGGGGGCCAAGAGCCCCAGCATTTT

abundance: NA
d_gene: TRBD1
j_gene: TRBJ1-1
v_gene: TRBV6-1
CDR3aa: CASSDANRLRGRPSEAFF
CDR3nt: TGTGCCAGCAGTGACGCTAATCGGCTCAGGGGGCGCCCCTCTGAAGCTTTCTTT

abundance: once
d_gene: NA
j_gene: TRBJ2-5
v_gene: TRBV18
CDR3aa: CASSNAGVETQYF
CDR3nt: TGTGCCAGCTCGAACGCTGGAGTAGAGACCCAGTACTTC

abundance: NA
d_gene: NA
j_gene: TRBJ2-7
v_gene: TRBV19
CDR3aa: CASSHGRPASGGEQYF
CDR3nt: TGTGCCAGTTCCCATGGGCGGCCGGCCTCCGGGGGCGAGCAGTACTTC

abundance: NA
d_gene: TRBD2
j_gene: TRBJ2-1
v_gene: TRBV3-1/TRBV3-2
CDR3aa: CASSPPAGAYNEQFF
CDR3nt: TGTGCCAGCAGCCCGCCAGCGGGGGCCTACAATGAGCAGTTCTTC

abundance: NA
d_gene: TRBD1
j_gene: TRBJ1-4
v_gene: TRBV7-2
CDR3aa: CASSLDRVGAAMFF
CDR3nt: TGTGCCAGCAGTCTAGACAGGGTGGGGGCGGCGATGTTTTTT

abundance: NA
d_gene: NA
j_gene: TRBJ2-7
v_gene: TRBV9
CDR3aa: CASSPLGSEYEQYF
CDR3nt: TGTGCCAGCAGCCCCCTCGGGAGTGAATACGAGCAGTACTTC

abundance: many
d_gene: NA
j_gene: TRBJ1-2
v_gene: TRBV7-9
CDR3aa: CASSLGSGQSYGYTF
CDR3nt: TGTGCCAGCAGCTTAGGTTCCGGACAGAGCTATGGCTACACCTTC

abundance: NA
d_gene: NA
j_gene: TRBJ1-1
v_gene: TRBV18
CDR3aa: CASSPDLTGSEAFF
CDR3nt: TGTGCCAGCTCACCAGACCTTACAGGGTCTGAAGCTTTCTTT

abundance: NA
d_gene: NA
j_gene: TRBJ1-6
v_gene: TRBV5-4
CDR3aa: CASAITGSGNSPLHF
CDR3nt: TGTGCCAGCGCCATCACAGGGTCTGGGAATTCACCCCTCCACTTT

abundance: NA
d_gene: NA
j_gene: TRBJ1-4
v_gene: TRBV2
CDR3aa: CASEDVKNEKLFF
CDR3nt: TGTGCCAGCGAGGATGTGAAAAATGAAAAACTGTTTTTT

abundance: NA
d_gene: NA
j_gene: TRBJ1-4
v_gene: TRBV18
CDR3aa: CASSPVQAATNEKLFF
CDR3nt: TGTGCCAGCTCACCGGTCCAGGCTGCAACTAATGAAAAACTGTTTTTT

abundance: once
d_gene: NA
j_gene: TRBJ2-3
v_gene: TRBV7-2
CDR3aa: CASTTPGHTTDTQYF
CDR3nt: TGTGCCAGCACCACGCCGGGACACACCACAGATACGCAGTATTTT

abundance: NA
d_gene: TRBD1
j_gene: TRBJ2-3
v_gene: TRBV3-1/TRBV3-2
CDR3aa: CASSPSPGQDTDTQYF
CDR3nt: TGTGCCAGCAGCCCATCCCCGGGACAGGACACAGATACGCAGTATTTT

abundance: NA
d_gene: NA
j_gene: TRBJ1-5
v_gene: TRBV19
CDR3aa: CASSMAGHGQPQHF
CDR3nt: TGTGCCAGTAGTATGGCAGGGCACGGGCAGCCCCAGCATTTT

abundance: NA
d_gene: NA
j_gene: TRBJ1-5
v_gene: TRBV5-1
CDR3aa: CASSLGGYSNQPQHF
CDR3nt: TGCGCCAGCAGCTTGGGCGGTTATAGCAATCAGCCCCAGCATTTT

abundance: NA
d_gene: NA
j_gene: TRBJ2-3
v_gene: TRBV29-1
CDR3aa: CSVDPGSTDTQYF
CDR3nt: TGCAGCGTTGATCCGGGGAGCACAGATACGCAGTATTTT

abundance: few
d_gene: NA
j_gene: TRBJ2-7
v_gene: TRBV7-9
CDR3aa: CASTRGNYEQYF
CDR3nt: TGTGCCAGCACACGAGGGAACTACGAGCAGTACTTC

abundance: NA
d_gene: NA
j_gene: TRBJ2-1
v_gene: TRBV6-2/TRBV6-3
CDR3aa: CASSYTEWQGNEQFF
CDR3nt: TGTGCCAGCAGTTACACGGAGTGGCAGGGGAATGAGCAGTTCTTC

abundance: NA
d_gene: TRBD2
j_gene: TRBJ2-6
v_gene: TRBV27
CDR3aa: CASSRTTPSGVSGANVLTF
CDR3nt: TGTGCCAGCAGTCGAACAACCCCTAGCGGGGTCTCTGGGGCCAACGTCCTGACTTTC

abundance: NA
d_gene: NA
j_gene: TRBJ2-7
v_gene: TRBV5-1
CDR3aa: CASRYTSTRSYEQYF
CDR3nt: TGCGCCAGCAGGTATACATCGACTAGATCCTACGAGCAGTACTTC

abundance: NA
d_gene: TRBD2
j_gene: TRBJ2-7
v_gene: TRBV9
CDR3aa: CASSVGSGRVYEQYF
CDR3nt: TGTGCCAGCAGCGTCGGGAGCGGGAGGGTCTACGAGCAGTACTTC